These 4 T cell receptor beta chains originate from one sample sequenced in a study of T cells in Graves' hyperthyroidism and ophthalmopathy. Using RNA transcripts as the source, TCR beta CDR3 regions were amplified. With the HTBI primer set, the TCR CDR3 went through a first round of RT-PCR. TCRdb analysed the multiplex PCR reads with MiXCR anew, one entry per CDR3 protein. The sample includes a few hundred thousand distinct CDR3 sequences, 20% to 25% of them seen just once. The specimen was blood. The receptors originated from a woman between 45 and 65 years old with Graves' hyperthyroidism.

As regards this clonotype: Compared with germline, one end of the junction differs, possibly owing to a read error. This chain links TRBV5-1 with TRBJ2-2, with a tentative D call TRBD2 (6 bases). CDR1 is SGHRS and CDR2 is YFSETQ in the germline V gene. The CDR3 sequence is 14 residues long. As DNA, the CDR3 is TGCGCCAGCAGCTTGGATGAGTTAGGCGGGAAGCTGTTTTTT. This sequence encodes CASSLDELGGKLFF.

This clonotype was recorded at least ten times. V gene TRBV7-9 combines with J gene TRBJ2-3, with 7 bases aligning to TRBD2. CDR1 is SEHNR and CDR2 is FQNEAQ in the germline V gene (reference sequence). V lost 6 bases and J lost 1; bases outside the gene matches: 7. CDR3 length equals 15 residues. CDR3 sequence: CASSFRGDRTDTQYF. CDR3 bases: TGTGCCAGCAGTTTCCGGGGGGATCGCACAGATACGCAGTATTTT.

This clonotype has only a few counts. The J gene is TRBJ1-4, the V gene TRBV2; 8 bases align to TRBD1. The CDR3 loop spans 13 amino acids. After removal of 6 bases from V and 11 bases from J, the junction contained 8 bases not matched to a gene. Germline CDR1 is SNHLY and CDR2 is FYNNEI. Here the CDR3 DNA reads TGTGCCAGCAGACAGGGGGAAGCTTGGAAACTGTTTTTT. It is translated as CASRQGEAWKLFF.

This clonotype has at least ten counts. The V gene is TRBV7-2, the J gene TRBJ2-3; 8 positions agree with TRBD2. CDR1 is SGHTA and CDR2 is FQGNSA in the germline V gene. The J segment lost 4 bases and the V segment lost 1 base, leaving 10 bases of the junction unmatched. The CDR3 length is 17 residues. DNA for the CDR3: TGTGCCAGCAGCTTAGGGGCGGGGGGTTGGTGGGCAGATACGCAGTATTTT. Its translation: CASSLGAGGWWADTQYF.